The rows below give T cell receptor beta chains drawn from one sample of a study of control samples from healthy donors and cancer patients. Sequencing used immunoSEQ multiplex PCR; TCRdb keeps in-frame clones, though not all of them. The sample includes some 190,000 clones, roughly nine tenths of them seen just once. The sample was blood. The receptors stem from a man aged 25-45 years in good health. Each CDR3 is given with its conserved first and last residue. A D gene is named only where the DNA matches it firmly. Clone size is stated in some rows and not others, as once, few, many or a class when expanded.

CDR3aa: CASSQEGTGPILNTEAFF; CDR3nt: TGCGCCAGCAGCCAAGAAGGGACAGGGCCGATCCTGAACACTGAAGCTTTCTTT; j_gene: TRBJ1-1; v_gene: TRBV4-1; abundance: -; d_gene: TRBD1; len: 18
CDR3aa: CASSEGTVQGSYEQYF; CDR3nt: TGTGCCAGCAGCGAGGGGACAGTTCAGGGGTCCTACGAGCAGTACTTC; j_gene: TRBJ2-7; v_gene: TRBV5-8; abundance: -; d_gene: TRBD1; len: 16
CDR3aa: CATSNPDTQYF; CDR3nt: TGTGCCACCAGTAACCCAGATACGCAGTATTTT; j_gene: TRBJ2-3; v_gene: TRBV24-1; abundance: -; d_gene: -; len: 11
CDR3aa: CASSDSVTGANVLTF; CDR3nt: TGTGCCAGCAGTGACTCGGTAACAGGGGCCAACGTCCTGACTTTC; j_gene: TRBJ2-6; v_gene: TRBV6-4; abundance: many; d_gene: -; len: 15
CDR3aa: CASSSSGTANTEAFF; CDR3nt: TGTGCCAGCAGTTCTTCCGGGACAGCGAACACTGAAGCTTTCTTT; j_gene: TRBJ1-1; v_gene: TRBV6-2/TRBV6-3; abundance: -; d_gene: TRBD1; len: 15
CDR3aa: CASSYRGGFMNTEAFF; CDR3nt: TGTGCCAGCAGTTACCGGGGGGGATTCATGAACACTGAAGCTTTCTTT; j_gene: TRBJ1-1; v_gene: TRBV6-5; abundance: few; d_gene: -; len: 16
CDR3aa: CASAGGVGYNEQFF; CDR3nt: TGTGCCAGCGCAGGGGGGGTGGGATACAATGAGCAGTTCTTC; j_gene: TRBJ2-1; v_gene: TRBV7-2; abundance: -; d_gene: -; len: 14
CDR3aa: CASSLVGTGVEKLFF; CDR3nt: TGTGCCAGCAGCTTGGTTGGGACAGGGGTTGAAAAACTGTTTTTT; j_gene: TRBJ1-4; v_gene: TRBV5-8; abundance: -; d_gene: TRBD1; len: 15
CDR3aa: CATSVQAPNTGELFF; CDR3nt: TGTGCCACCAGTGTCCAGGCACCGAACACCGGGGAGCTGTTTTTT; j_gene: TRBJ2-2; v_gene: TRBV24-1; abundance: -; d_gene: -; len: 15
CDR3aa: CASSQDLGGLDTQYF; CDR3nt: TGTGCCAGCAGCCAAGATCTCGGGGGGCTAGATACGCAGTATTTT; j_gene: TRBJ2-3; v_gene: TRBV14; abundance: -; d_gene: -; len: 15
CDR3aa: CASSRGQSLTGELFF; CDR3nt: TGTGCCAGCAGCCGCGGACAATCACTGACCGGGGAGCTGTTTTTT; j_gene: TRBJ2-2; v_gene: TRBV5-4; abundance: -; d_gene: -; len: 15
CDR3aa: CASSIAAGGNSPLHF; CDR3nt: TGTGCCAGTAGTATAGCGGCAGGGGGCAATTCACCCCTCCACTTT; j_gene: TRBJ1-6; v_gene: TRBV19; abundance: -; d_gene: TRBD1; len: 15
CDR3aa: CASSDPGRAEAFF; CDR3nt: TGTGCCAGCAGTGACCCCGGGAGGGCTGAAGCTTTCTTT; j_gene: TRBJ1-1; v_gene: TRBV6-4; abundance: -; d_gene: -; len: 13
CDR3aa: CASSINTGNYGYTF; CDR3nt: TGTGCCAGTAGTATAAACACAGGGAATTATGGCTACACCTTC; j_gene: TRBJ1-2; v_gene: TRBV19; abundance: -; d_gene: -; len: 14
CDR3aa: CASMLQKGRNTEAFF; CDR3nt: TGTGCCAGTATGCTCCAAAAGGGCCGGAACACTGAAGCTTTCTTT; j_gene: TRBJ1-1; v_gene: TRBV19; abundance: -; d_gene: -; len: 15
CDR3aa: CASSPAWGTDTQYF; CDR3nt: TGTGCCAGCTCACCGGCGTGGGGGACAGATACGCAGTATTTT; j_gene: TRBJ2-3; v_gene: TRBV18; abundance: -; d_gene: -; len: 14
CDR3aa: CASSNWVSETQYF; CDR3nt: TGTGCCAGTAGTAACTGGGTTTCTGAGACCCAGTACTTC; j_gene: TRBJ2-5; v_gene: TRBV19; abundance: -; d_gene: -; len: 13
CDR3aa: CASSLAEAGTTDTQYF; CDR3nt: TGTGCCAGCAGCTTGGCCGAGGCAGGGACCACAGATACGCAGTATTTT; j_gene: TRBJ2-3; v_gene: TRBV5-6; abundance: once; d_gene: -; len: 16
CDR3aa: CASRKTTGGDNSPLHF; CDR3nt: TGTGCCAGCAGGAAAACTACAGGGGGGGATAATTCACCCCTCCACTTT; j_gene: TRBJ1-6; v_gene: TRBV2; abundance: once; d_gene: TRBD1; len: 16
CDR3aa: CASSKLAGSYNEQFF; CDR3nt: TGTGCCAGCAGCAAACTAGCGGGCTCCTACAATGAGCAGTTCTTC; j_gene: TRBJ2-1; v_gene: TRBV7-2; abundance: -; d_gene: TRBD2; len: 15
CDR3aa: CASSDPPGQGAGKLFF; CDR3nt: TGTGCCAGCAGTGATCCTCCGGGACAGGGGGCGGGAAAACTGTTTTTT; j_gene: TRBJ1-4; v_gene: TRBV6-1; abundance: -; d_gene: TRBD1; len: 16
CDR3aa: CASSGTGRYGYTF; CDR3nt: TGTGCCAGCAGCGGGACAGGGAGATATGGCTACACCTTC; j_gene: TRBJ1-2; v_gene: TRBV5-5; abundance: -; d_gene: TRBD1; len: 13
CDR3aa: CASSQGTGGWGDTQYF; CDR3nt: TGCGCCAGCAGCCAAGGGACAGGAGGATGGGGAGATACGCAGTATTTT; j_gene: TRBJ2-3; v_gene: TRBV4-1; abundance: once; d_gene: TRBD1; len: 16
CDR3aa: CASSPQKGATDTQYF; CDR3nt: TGTGCCAGCTCACCTCAGAAGGGGGCCACAGATACGCAGTATTTT; j_gene: TRBJ2-3; v_gene: TRBV18; abundance: -; d_gene: TRBD1; len: 15
CDR3aa: CASSPGGGIYEQYF; CDR3nt: TGTGCCAGCAGCCCGGGGGGAGGGATCTACGAGCAGTACTTC; j_gene: TRBJ2-7; v_gene: TRBV7-3; abundance: -; d_gene: TRBD2; len: 14
CDR3aa: CASSQVNSGANVLTF; CDR3nt: TGTGCCAGCAGCCAAGTGAACTCTGGGGCCAACGTCCTGACTTTC; j_gene: TRBJ2-6; v_gene: TRBV14; abundance: once; d_gene: -; len: 15
CDR3aa: CASSKSGVMNTGELFF; CDR3nt: TGTGCCAGCAGCAAAAGCGGGGTCATGAACACCGGGGAGCTGTTTTTT; j_gene: TRBJ2-2; v_gene: TRBV7-3; abundance: -; d_gene: TRBD2; len: 16
CDR3aa: CASSFLNSYEQYF; CDR3nt: TGTGCCAGCAGTTTTCTTAACTCCTACGAGCAGTACTTC; j_gene: TRBJ2-7; v_gene: TRBV6-5; abundance: -; d_gene: -; len: 13
CDR3aa: CASVRGPSTDTQYF; CDR3nt: TGTGCCAGCGTCCGGGGACCTAGCACAGATACGCAGTATTTT; j_gene: TRBJ2-3; v_gene: TRBV2; abundance: -; d_gene: -; len: 14
CDR3aa: CASSLLLEGSEQYF; CDR3nt: TGTGCCAGCAGTTTACTCCTGGAGGGTTCGGAGCAGTACTTC; j_gene: TRBJ2-7; v_gene: TRBV27; abundance: -; d_gene: -; len: 14
CDR3aa: CASRPQGASGGNQPQHF; CDR3nt: TGTGCCAGCAGACCACAGGGTGCCTCAGGCGGCAATCAGCCCCAGCATTTT; j_gene: TRBJ1-5; v_gene: TRBV28; abundance: -; d_gene: -; len: 17
CDR3aa: CASGGVYNEQFF; CDR3nt: TGTGCCAGCGGGGGGGTCTACAATGAGCAGTTCTTC; j_gene: TRBJ2-1; v_gene: TRBV6-5; abundance: once; d_gene: TRBD2; len: 12
CDR3aa: CASSQSGGAGNTDTQYF; CDR3nt: TGTGCCAGCAGCCAGAGCGGGGGGGCGGGGAACACAGATACGCAGTATTTT; j_gene: TRBJ2-3; v_gene: TRBV3-1/TRBV3-2; abundance: -; d_gene: TRBD2; len: 17
CDR3aa: CAWSTAGDSPLHF; CDR3nt: TGTGCCTGGAGTACGGCGGGGGATTCACCCCTCCACTTT; j_gene: TRBJ1-6; v_gene: TRBV30; abundance: -; d_gene: -; len: 13
CDR3aa: CASSRGQGAHEQYF; CDR3nt: TGTGCCAGCAGTCGGGGACAGGGGGCCCACGAGCAGTACTTC; j_gene: TRBJ2-7; v_gene: TRBV28; abundance: -; d_gene: TRBD1; len: 14
CDR3aa: CASSQGPNFNYGYTF; CDR3nt: TGCGCCAGCAGCCAGGGACCGAACTTTAACTATGGCTACACCTTC; j_gene: TRBJ1-2; v_gene: TRBV4-1; abundance: -; d_gene: -; len: 15
CDR3aa: CASQDHAGGYSQYF; CDR3nt: TGTGCCAGTCAAGACCATGCAGGGGGGTACTCGCAGTACTTC; j_gene: TRBJ2-7; v_gene: TRBV19; abundance: -; d_gene: -; len: 14
CDR3aa: CASSYRGSLNNEQFF; CDR3nt: TGCGCCAGCAGCTATCGGGGGAGCCTGAACAATGAGCAGTTCTTC; j_gene: TRBJ2-1; v_gene: TRBV5-1; abundance: -; d_gene: -; len: 15
CDR3aa: CASLTSQGGTEAFF; CDR3nt: TGTGCCAGCCTGACGAGTCAGGGAGGCACTGAAGCTTTCTTT; j_gene: TRBJ1-1; v_gene: TRBV6-5; abundance: -; d_gene: -; len: 14
CDR3aa: CASSEVTGASSGNTIYF; CDR3nt: TGTGCCAGCAGTGAAGTGACAGGGGCCTCCTCTGGAAACACCATATATTTT; j_gene: TRBJ1-3; v_gene: TRBV6-1; abundance: -; d_gene: TRBD1; len: 17
CDR3aa: CAISELGPSYNEQFF; CDR3nt: TGTGCCATCAGTGAACTAGGGCCTTCCTACAATGAGCAGTTCTTC; j_gene: TRBJ2-1; v_gene: TRBV10-3; abundance: -; d_gene: -; len: 15
CDR3aa: CASRSGPDSNQPQHF; CDR3nt: TGTGCCAGCAGGTCCGGACCGGATAGCAATCAGCCCCAGCATTTT; j_gene: TRBJ1-5; v_gene: TRBV7-2; abundance: -; d_gene: -; len: 15
CDR3aa: CASRTGTGATGELFF; CDR3nt: TGTGCCAGCAGGACTGGGACAGGGGCCACCGGGGAGCTGTTTTTT; j_gene: TRBJ2-2; v_gene: TRBV2; abundance: once; d_gene: TRBD1; len: 15
CDR3aa: CASSPPGGQSQLGYTF; CDR3nt: TGTGCCAGTAGCCCTCCGGGGGGACAGAGCCAATTGGGCTACACCTTC; j_gene: TRBJ1-2; v_gene: TRBV19; abundance: -; d_gene: TRBD1; len: 16
CDR3aa: CASSQGEASHEQYF; CDR3nt: TGTGCCAGCAGCCAAGGGGAAGCATCCCACGAGCAGTACTTC; j_gene: TRBJ2-7; v_gene: TRBV4-2; abundance: few; d_gene: -; len: 14
CDR3aa: CAREAGGADTQYF; CDR3nt: TGTGCCAGAGAAGCGGGGGGGGCAGATACGCAGTATTTT; j_gene: TRBJ2-3; v_gene: TRBV6-5; abundance: once; d_gene: TRBD2; len: 13
CDR3aa: CASSQGNSYEETQYF; CDR3nt: TGTGCCAGCAGCCAAGGTAACAGCTACGAAGAGACCCAGTACTTC; j_gene: TRBJ2-5; v_gene: TRBV3-1/TRBV3-2; abundance: -; d_gene: -; len: 15
CDR3aa: CATARGNQPQHF; CDR3nt: TGTGCCACCGCCAGGGGGAATCAGCCCCAGCATTTT; j_gene: TRBJ1-5; v_gene: TRBV24-1; abundance: -; d_gene: TRBD1; len: 12
CDR3aa: CASSFWENTEAFF; CDR3nt: TGTGCCAGCAGTTTTTGGGAGAACACTGAAGCTTTCTTT; j_gene: TRBJ1-1; v_gene: TRBV12-3/TRBV12-4; abundance: -; d_gene: -; len: 13
CDR3aa: CASRGPGSQYGYTF; CDR3nt: TGTGCCAGCAGAGGCCCGGGATCCCAGTATGGCTACACCTTC; j_gene: TRBJ1-2; v_gene: TRBV2; abundance: -; d_gene: -; len: 14
CDR3aa: CASSIDRGNEQFF; CDR3nt: TGTGCCAGTAGTATAGATCGGGGAAATGAGCAGTTCTTC; j_gene: TRBJ2-1; v_gene: TRBV19; abundance: -; d_gene: -; len: 13
CDR3aa: CASSTLTGDTEAFF; CDR3nt: TGTGCCAGTAGTACTCTGACAGGGGACACTGAAGCTTTCTTT; j_gene: TRBJ1-1; v_gene: TRBV19; abundance: -; d_gene: TRBD1; len: 14
CDR3aa: CASSLNQDNNEQFF; CDR3nt: TGTGCCAGCAGCTTAAACCAAGATAACAATGAGCAGTTCTTC; j_gene: TRBJ2-1; v_gene: TRBV11-3; abundance: -; d_gene: -; len: 14